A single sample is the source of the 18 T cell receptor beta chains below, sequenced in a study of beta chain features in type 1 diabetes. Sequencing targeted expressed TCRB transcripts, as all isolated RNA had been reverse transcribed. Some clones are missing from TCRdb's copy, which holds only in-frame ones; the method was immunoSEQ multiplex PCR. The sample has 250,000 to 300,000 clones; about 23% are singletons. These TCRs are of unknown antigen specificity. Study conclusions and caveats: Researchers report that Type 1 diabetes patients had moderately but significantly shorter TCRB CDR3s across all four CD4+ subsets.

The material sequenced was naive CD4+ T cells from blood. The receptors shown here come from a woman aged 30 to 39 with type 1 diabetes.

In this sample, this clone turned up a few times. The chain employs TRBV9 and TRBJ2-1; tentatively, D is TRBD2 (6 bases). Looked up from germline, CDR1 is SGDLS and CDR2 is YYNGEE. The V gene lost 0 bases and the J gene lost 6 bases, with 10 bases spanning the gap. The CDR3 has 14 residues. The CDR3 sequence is CASSVGGISNEQFF. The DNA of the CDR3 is TGTGCCAGCAGCGTAGGCGGGATCTCCAATGAGCAGTTCTTC.

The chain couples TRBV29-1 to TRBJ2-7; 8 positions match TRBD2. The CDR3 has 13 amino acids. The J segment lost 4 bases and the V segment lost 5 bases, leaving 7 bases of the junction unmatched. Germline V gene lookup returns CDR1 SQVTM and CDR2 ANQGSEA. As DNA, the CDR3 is TGCAGCGTTTGTGAGCGGGAGCGTTACGAGCAGTACTTC. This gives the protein CSVCERERYEQYF.

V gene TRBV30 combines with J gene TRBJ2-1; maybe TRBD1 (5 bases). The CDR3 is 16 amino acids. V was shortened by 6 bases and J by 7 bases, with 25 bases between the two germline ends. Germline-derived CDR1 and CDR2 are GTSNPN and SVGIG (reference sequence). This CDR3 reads CACQRTPPGWINEQFF. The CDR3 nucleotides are TGTGCCTGCCAAAGGACACCCCCAGGGTGGATAAATGAGCAGTTCTTC.

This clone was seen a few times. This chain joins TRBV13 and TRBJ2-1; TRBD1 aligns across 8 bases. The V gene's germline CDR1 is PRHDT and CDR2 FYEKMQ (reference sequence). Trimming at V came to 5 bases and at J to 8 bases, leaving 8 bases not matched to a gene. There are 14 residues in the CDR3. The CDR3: CASSVAGGRDEQFF. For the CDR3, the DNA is TGTGCCAGCAGCGTGGCAGGGGGCCGGGATGAGCAGTTCTTC.

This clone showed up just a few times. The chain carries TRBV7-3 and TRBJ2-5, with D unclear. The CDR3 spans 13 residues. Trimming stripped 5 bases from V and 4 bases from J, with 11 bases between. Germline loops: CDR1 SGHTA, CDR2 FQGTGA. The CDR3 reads CASSTFTGETQYF. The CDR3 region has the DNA TGTGCCAGCAGCACATTTACGGGAGAGACCCAGTACTTC.

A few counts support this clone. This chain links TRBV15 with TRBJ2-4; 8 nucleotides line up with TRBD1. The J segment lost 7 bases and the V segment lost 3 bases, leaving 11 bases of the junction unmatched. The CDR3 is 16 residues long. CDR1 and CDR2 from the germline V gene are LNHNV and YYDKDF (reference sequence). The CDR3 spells CATSREDRGVMNIQYF. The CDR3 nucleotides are TGTGCCACCAGCAGGGAAGACAGGGGCGTAATGAACATTCAGTACTTC.

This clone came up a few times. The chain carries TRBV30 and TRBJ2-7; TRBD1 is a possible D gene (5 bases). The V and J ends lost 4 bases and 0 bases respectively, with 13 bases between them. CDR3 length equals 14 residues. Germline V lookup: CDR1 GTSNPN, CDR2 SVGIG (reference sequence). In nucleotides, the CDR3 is TGTGCCTGGACACAACAGGAGAGCTCCTACGAGCAGTACTTC. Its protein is CAWTQQESSYEQYF. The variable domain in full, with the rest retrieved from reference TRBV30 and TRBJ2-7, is SQTIHQWPATLVQPVGSPLSLECTVEGTSNPNLYWYRQAAGRGLQLLFYSVGIGQISSEVPQNLSASRPQDRQFILSSKKLLLSDSGFYLCAWTQQESSYEQYFGPGTRLTVT.

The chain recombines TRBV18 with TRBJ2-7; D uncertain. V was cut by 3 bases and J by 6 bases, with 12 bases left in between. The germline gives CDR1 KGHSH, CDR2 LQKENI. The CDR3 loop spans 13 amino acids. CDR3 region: CASSPSTATEQYF. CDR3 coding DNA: TGTGCCAGCTCACCTAGCACGGCGACCGAGCAGTACTTC.

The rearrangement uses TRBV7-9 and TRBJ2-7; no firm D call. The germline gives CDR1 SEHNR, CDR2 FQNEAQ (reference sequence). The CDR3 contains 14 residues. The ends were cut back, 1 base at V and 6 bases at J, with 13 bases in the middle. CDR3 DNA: TGTGCCAGCAGCTTAGAAGGAGAAGTCTCCGAGCAGTACTTC. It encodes CASSLEGEVSEQYF.

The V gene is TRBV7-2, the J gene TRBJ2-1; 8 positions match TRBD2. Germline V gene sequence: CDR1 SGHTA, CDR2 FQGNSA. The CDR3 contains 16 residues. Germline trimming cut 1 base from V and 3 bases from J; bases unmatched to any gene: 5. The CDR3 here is CASSLEGTRVYNEQFF. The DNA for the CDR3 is TGTGCCAGCAGCTTAGAGGGGACTAGGGTCTACAATGAGCAGTTCTTC.

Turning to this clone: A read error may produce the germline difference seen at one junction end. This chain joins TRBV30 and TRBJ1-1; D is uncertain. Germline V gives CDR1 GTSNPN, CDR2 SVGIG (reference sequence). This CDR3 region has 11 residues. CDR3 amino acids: CAWSIFSGNIF. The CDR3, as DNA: TGTGCCTGGAGTATTTTTTCCGGGAATATTTTT. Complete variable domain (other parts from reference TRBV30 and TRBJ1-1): SQTIHQWPATLVQPVGSPLSLECTVEGTSNPNLYWYRQAAGRGLQLLFYSVGIGQISSEVPQNLSASRPQDRQFILSSKKLLLSDSGFYLCAWSIFSGNIFGQGTRLTVV.

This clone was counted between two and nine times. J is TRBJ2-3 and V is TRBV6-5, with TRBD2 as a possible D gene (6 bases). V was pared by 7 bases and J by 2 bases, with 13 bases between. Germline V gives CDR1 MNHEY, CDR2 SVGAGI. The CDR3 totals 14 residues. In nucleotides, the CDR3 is TGTGCCAGCAAACCGGGACTTCCCACAGATACGCAGTATTTT. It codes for CASKPGLPTDTQYF.

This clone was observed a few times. CDR3 DNA: TGCAGCGTTGCCGGGACAGGGGACGAGCAGTACTTC. This translates into CSVAGTGDEQYF. This chain joins TRBV29-1 and TRBJ2-7; 10 bases match TRBD1. The V gene's germline CDR1 is SQVTM and CDR2 ANQGSEA. This CDR3 spans 12 amino acids. Germline trimming cut 4 bases from V and 5 bases from J; bases unmatched to any gene: 2.

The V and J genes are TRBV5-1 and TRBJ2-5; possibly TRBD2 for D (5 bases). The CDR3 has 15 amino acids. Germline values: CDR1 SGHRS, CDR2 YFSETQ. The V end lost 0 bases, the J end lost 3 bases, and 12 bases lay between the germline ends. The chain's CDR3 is CASSLGAGSEETQYF. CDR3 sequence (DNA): TGCGCCAGCAGCTTGGGTGCGGGTTCAGAAGAGACCCAGTACTTC.

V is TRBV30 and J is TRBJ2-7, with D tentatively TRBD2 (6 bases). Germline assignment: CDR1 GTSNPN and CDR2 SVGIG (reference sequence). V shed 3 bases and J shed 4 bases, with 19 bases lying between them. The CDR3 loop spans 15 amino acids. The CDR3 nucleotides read TGTGCCTGGAGGGGAAGGGGATGGGGGGATTACGAGCAGTACTTC. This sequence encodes CAWRGRGWGDYEQYF. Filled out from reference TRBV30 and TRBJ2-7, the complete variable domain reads SQTIHQWPATLVQPVGSPLSLECTVEGTSNPNLYWYRQAAGRGLQLLFYSVGIGQISSEVPQNLSASRPQDRQFILSSKKLLLSDSGFYLCAWRGRGWGDYEQYFGPGTRLTVT.

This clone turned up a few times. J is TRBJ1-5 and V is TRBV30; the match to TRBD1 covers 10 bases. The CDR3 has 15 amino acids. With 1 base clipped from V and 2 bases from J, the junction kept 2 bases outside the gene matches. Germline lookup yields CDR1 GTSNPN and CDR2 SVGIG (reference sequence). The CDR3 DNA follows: TGTGCCTGGAGTGGAGGGACAGGGGGCAATCAGCCCCAGCATTTT. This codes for CAWSGGTGGNQPQHF.

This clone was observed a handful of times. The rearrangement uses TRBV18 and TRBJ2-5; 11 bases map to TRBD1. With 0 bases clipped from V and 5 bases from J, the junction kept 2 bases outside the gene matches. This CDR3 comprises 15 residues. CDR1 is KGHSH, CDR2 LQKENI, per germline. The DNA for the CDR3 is TGTGCCAGCTCACCACCTGGGACAGGGGGTGAGACCCAGTACTTC. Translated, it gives CASSPPGTGGETQYF.

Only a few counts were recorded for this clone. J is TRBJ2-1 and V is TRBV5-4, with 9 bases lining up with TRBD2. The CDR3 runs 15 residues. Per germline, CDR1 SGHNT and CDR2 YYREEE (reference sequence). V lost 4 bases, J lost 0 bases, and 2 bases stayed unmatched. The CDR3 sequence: CASSGSGSSYNEQFF. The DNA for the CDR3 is TGTGCCAGCAGCGGTAGCGGGAGCTCCTACAATGAGCAGTTCTTC.